One sample yielded the 25 T cell receptor beta chains listed below, sequenced in a study of blood T cell repertoires in COVID-19. TCRdb keeps only in-frame clones here, not all; method: immunoSEQ multiplex PCR. The table shows approximately 210,000 clones, with about 87% occurring only once. Sequencing input: peripheral blood. The receptors were sampled from a man between 65 and 85 years old with acute or convalescent COVID-19.

This clone occurred once. The chain joins TRBV18 to TRBJ2-2; 12 bases are shared with TRBD2. This CDR3 is 16 amino acids long. Germline V gene data show CDR1 as KGHSH and CDR2 as LQKENI. With 2 bases clipped from V and 5 bases from J, the junction kept 3 bases outside the gene matches. The CDR3 nucleotides read TGTGCCAGCTCACCAGGGACTAGCGGGCCTACCGGGGAGCTGTTTTTT. Its protein product is CASSPGTSGPTGELFF. The complete variable domain, with remaining parts taken from reference TRBV18 and TRBJ2-2, reads NAGVMQNPRHLVRRRGQEARLRCSPMKGHSHVYWYRQLPEEGLKFMVYLQKENIIDESGMPKERFSAEFPKEGPSILRIQQVVRGDSAAYFCASSPGTSGPTGELFFGEGSRLTVL.

This clone was observed a handful of times. The chain couples TRBV27 to TRBJ2-2, with D maybe TRBD1 (5 bases). Trimming cost V 6 bases and J 4 bases, with 12 bases left between them. The CDR3 runs 14 residues. The germline V gene encodes CDR1 MNHEY and CDR2 SMNVEV (reference sequence). The CDR3 nucleotides are TGTGCCAGCAGGTCACTCAGGGCCACCGGGGAGCTGTTTTTT. It specifies CASRSLRATGELFF.

This chain joins TRBV2 and TRBJ2-1; 7 bases are a match to TRBD1. CDR1 and CDR2 from the germline V gene are SNHLY and FYNNEI. The CDR3 contains 15 residues. The junction had 5 bases not matched to a gene; V was cut back by 6 bases and J by 0 bases. The CDR3 sequence is CASRNHRGSYNEQFF. CDR3 nucleotide sequence: TGTGCCAGCAGGAACCACAGGGGCTCCTACAATGAGCAGTTCTTC.

V and J are TRBV11-2 and TRBJ2-5, with TRBD2 matching over 13 bases. The J segment lost 2 bases and the V segment lost 4 bases, leaving 4 bases of the junction unmatched. Germline-derived CDR1 and CDR2 are SGHAT and FQNNGV. The CDR3 covers 16 residues. The CDR3 DNA sequence: TGTGCCAGCAGCTCCGGGACTAGCGGGGTACAAGAGACCCAGTACTTC. Translation: CASSSGTSGVQETQYF.

This clone has a single count. The chain uses TRBV18 and TRBJ2-7; 9 positions match TRBD1. Germline V gene lookup returns CDR1 KGHSH and CDR2 LQKENI. Losses at the gene ends were 5 bases for V and 1 base for J; bases not matched to a gene: 6. The CDR3 contains 15 residues. The CDR3 DNA sequence: TGTGCCAGCTCAGCAGGGACAGGGCCATCCTACGAGCAGTACTTC. Its translation: CASSAGTGPSYEQYF.

V gene TRBV6-6 combines with J gene TRBJ1-1; maybe TRBD1 (6 bases). The CDR3 has 14 amino acids. CDR1 and CDR2 (germline): MNHNY, SVGAGI (reference sequence). V was trimmed by 2 bases and J by 3 bases, leaving 10 bases between them. CDR3 region: CASSYQGSDTEAFF. In DNA, the CDR3 is TGTGCCAGCAGTTACCAGGGGTCAGACACTGAAGCTTTCTTT.

The J gene is TRBJ2-7, the V gene TRBV5-1; D might be TRBD2 (5 bases). Germline V lookup: CDR1 SGHRS, CDR2 YFSETQ. The CDR3 loop spans 13 amino acids. V was clipped by 4 bases and J by 0 bases, with 8 bases between them. The CDR3 reads CASSDGNSYEQYF. Written as DNA, the CDR3 is TGCGCCAGCAGCGACGGGAACTCCTACGAGCAGTACTTC.

The gene calls are TRBV7-8 and TRBJ1-5; 8 positions agree with TRBD1. V shed 5 bases and J 3 bases; nucleotides not matched to a gene: 9. Germline V gene data show CDR1 as SGHVS and CDR2 as FQNEAQ. There are 16 residues in the CDR3. CDR3 protein: CASSLRDRRDNQPQHF. The CDR3 region has the DNA TGTGCCAGCAGCCTAAGGGACAGGAGAGACAATCAGCCCCAGCATTTT.

The rearrangement uses TRBV29-1 and TRBJ2-1; D perhaps matches TRBD1 (6 bases). In germline, CDR1 is SQVTM, CDR2 ANQGSEA. Trimming took off 7 bases at V and 6 bases at J, with 13 bases between the two ends. The CDR3 is made up of 12 amino acids. The CDR3 nucleotides read TGCAGCGCCAGACAGGTAATCAATGAGCAGTTCTTC. Translation gives CSARQVINEQFF.

The V call is TRBV6-1, the J call TRBJ2-1; D unclear. Germline loops: CDR1 MNHNS, CDR2 SASEGT. This CDR3 has 12 residues. With 3 bases removed from V and 7 bases from J, the gap between germline ends came to 7 bases. DNA of the CDR3: TGTGCCAGCAGTGACAGGCCAAATGAGCAGTTCTTC. It translates to CASSDRPNEQFF.

This rearrangement joins TRBV5-1 to TRBJ1-5, with D perhaps matching TRBD1 (5 bases). The CDR3 spans 15 residues. V was pared by 0 bases and J by 4 bases, with 11 bases between. The germline V gene has CDR1 SGHRS and CDR2 YFSETQ. The CDR3 DNA follows: TGCGCCAGCAGCTTGGTTGGCGGGACGAATCAGCCCCAGCATTTT. Residues: CASSLVGGTNQPQHF.

A few counts support this clone. This sequence joins TRBV5-1 and TRBJ2-3; D perhaps matches TRBD1 (5 bases). Trimming left V 6 bases short and J 7 bases short, with 9 bases between. Looked up from germline, CDR1 is SGHRS and CDR2 is YFSETQ. The CDR3 is 11 residues long. CDR3 in DNA: TGCGCCAGCATGGGGCGAAATACGCAGTATTTT. Its translation: CASMGRNTQYF.

The V and J genes are TRBV29-1 and TRBJ1-4; TRBD1 might be the D (6 bases). There are 15 residues in the CDR3. Germline CDR1 reads SQVTM; CDR2 reads ANQGSEA. Trimming took off 4 bases at V and 5 bases at J, with 17 bases between the two ends. The CDR3 DNA is TGCAGCGTTGGAGAGGGGACAAGGAGAAATGAAAAACTGTTTTTT. Translated, it gives CSVGEGTRRNEKLFF. Filled out from reference TRBV29-1 and TRBJ1-4, the complete variable domain reads SAVISQKPSRDICQRGTSLTIQCQVDSQVTMMFWYRQQPGQSLTLIATANQGSEATYESGFVIDKFPISRPNLTFSTLTVSNMSPEDSSIYLCSVGEGTRRNEKLFFGSGTQLSVL.

This chain connects TRBV7-8 to TRBJ2-1, with 12 bases aligning to TRBD2. V lost 5 bases, J lost 5 bases, and 7 bases stayed unmatched. This CDR3 contains 16 residues. The germline V gene encodes CDR1 SGHVS and CDR2 FQNEAQ. The CDR3 region is CASSPRTSGTHNEQFF. CDR3 coding DNA: TGTGCCAGCAGCCCGCGGACTAGCGGGACCCACAATGAGCAGTTCTTC.

This sequence joins TRBV2 and TRBJ1-1; 8 bases fit TRBD1. Trimming took 7 bases from V and 5 from J; bases not matched to a gene: 12. CDR1 is SNHLY and CDR2 is FYNNEI in the germline V gene. The CDR3 is 15 amino acids. The DNA of the CDR3 is TGTGCCAGCACCAGGGGGCAGGGGGGAAGGACTGAAGCTTTCTTT. Its translation: CASTRGQGGRTEAFF.

V and J are TRBV6-5 and TRBJ1-2; D perhaps matches TRBD1 (6 bases). This CDR3 contains 12 residues. Germline V gene sequence: CDR1 MNHEY, CDR2 SVGAGI. V gave up 6 bases and J gave up 6 bases, with 11 bases separating them. The CDR3 coding sequence is TGTGCCAGCAGGGGGGCAGGGGATGGCTACACCTTC. This codes for CASRGAGDGYTF.

The chain carries TRBV20-1 and TRBJ2-5; 7 bases match TRBD2. The germline CDR1 and CDR2 sequences are DFQATT and SNEGSKA (reference sequence). This CDR3 has 14 amino acids. Trimming cost V 3 bases and J 5 bases; bases outside gene matches: 9. The CDR3 nucleotides are TGCAGTGCTAGTTTGACGCGGGGGACGGAGACCCAGTACTTC. Its translation: CSASLTRGTETQYF.

The chain employs TRBV28 and TRBJ1-5; D is uncertain. This CDR3 spans 13 amino acids. Trimming cost V 2 bases and J 7 bases, with 9 bases left between them. Germline V gene data show CDR1 as MDHEN and CDR2 as SYDVKM. DNA for the CDR3: TGTGCCAGCAGTTTAAATAGATGGCAGCCCCAGCATTTT. This sequence encodes CASSLNRWQPQHF.

The CDR3 loop is CASSGASGSRAYEQYF. DNA of the CDR3: TGCGCCAGCAGCGGGGCTAGCGGGAGTAGGGCCTACGAGCAGTACTTC. The rearrangement uses TRBV5-1 and TRBJ2-7, with 10 bases that match TRBD2. The J segment lost 2 bases and the V segment lost 4 bases, leaving 9 bases of the junction unmatched. The V gene's germline CDR1 is SGHRS and CDR2 YFSETQ. The CDR3 is 16 residues long.

The chain couples TRBV30 to TRBJ1-2, with D tentatively TRBD1 (6 bases). The V gene's germline CDR1 is GTSNPN and CDR2 SVGIG (reference sequence). Trimming took 0 bases from V and 1 from J, leaving 21 bases between them. This CDR3 spans 18 amino acids. The CDR3 sequence is CAWSVSPHGTKVNYGYTF. CDR3 bases: TGTGCCTGGAGTGTCTCCCCCCACGGGACAAAGGTTAACTATGGCTACACCTTC.

V gene TRBV19 combines with J gene TRBJ2-5; 8 positions match TRBD2. The V and J ends lost 3 bases and 5 bases, in that order; junction bases with no gene match: 5. Germline V gene data show CDR1 as LNHDA and CDR2 as SQIVND (reference sequence). The CDR3 contains 14 residues. This chain's CDR3 is CASSMAGGIETQYF. Here the CDR3 DNA reads TGTGCCAGTAGTATGGCGGGAGGAATTGAGACCCAGTACTTC.

The genes are TRBV28 and TRBJ2-7; D perhaps matches TRBD2 (5 bases). Per the germline V gene, CDR1 is MDHEN and CDR2 is SYDVKM. The CDR3 is 12 residues long. The ends were cut back, 4 bases at V and 3 bases at J, with 7 bases in the middle. The CDR3 DNA sequence: TGTGCCAGCAGTTCGGGGTTCTACGAGCAGTACTTC. It translates to CASSSGFYEQYF.

This chain connects TRBV18 to TRBJ1-5; 7 bases map to TRBD1. V lost 6 bases and J lost 0; bases outside the gene matches: 5. The CDR3 length is 15 residues. The germline V gene has CDR1 KGHSH and CDR2 LQKENI. Written as DNA, the CDR3 is TGTGCCAGCTCTACCAGGGGGGATAGCAATCAGCCCCAGCATTTT. Encoded protein: CASSTRGDSNQPQHF.

The chain is built from TRBV4-2 and TRBJ1-2; no definite D call. The CDR3 runs to 12 residues. Germline V gene data show CDR1 as LGHNA and CDR2 as YNFKEQ. Trimming took 3 bases from V and 2 from J, leaving 4 bases between them. The chain's CDR3 is CASSHRNYGYTF. The CDR3 DNA is TGTGCCAGCAGCCATCGGAACTATGGCTACACCTTC.

The rearrangement uses TRBV7-2 and TRBJ1-1; D is ambiguous. The CDR3 runs 14 residues. Germline CDR1 SGHTA, CDR2 FQGNSA. V was clipped by 5 bases and J by 1 base, with 11 bases between them. CDR3 nucleotide sequence: TGTGCCAGCAGCCCCCGTAATCGGAACACTGAAGCTTTCTTT. It codes for CASSPRNRNTEAFF.